A single T cell receptor beta chain is shown here with its context. This entry belongs to a study of T cells after yellow fever vaccination. The germline V gene encodes CDR1 KGHDR and CDR2 SFDVKD. V shed 5 bases and J shed 5 bases, with 11 bases lying between them. This CDR3 has 13 residues. TCRdb reprocessed the 5' RACE reads with MiXCR, giving one entry per CDR3 protein. Of some 120,000 distinct CDR3 sequences in the sample, around 15% are singletons; the top ten hold 43%. This rearrangement joins TRBV24-1 to TRBJ2-5; TRBD1 is a possible D gene (5 bases). The sequence came from a man aged 18 to 35 who received the YFV17D yellow fever vaccine. The specimen was CD8+ T cells sorted from PBMCs, collected 5 days after the yellow fever booster vaccination. CDR3 DNA sequence: TGTGCCACCAGTGTTATAGGGGATGAGACCCAGTACTTC. Residues: CATSVIGDETQYF.